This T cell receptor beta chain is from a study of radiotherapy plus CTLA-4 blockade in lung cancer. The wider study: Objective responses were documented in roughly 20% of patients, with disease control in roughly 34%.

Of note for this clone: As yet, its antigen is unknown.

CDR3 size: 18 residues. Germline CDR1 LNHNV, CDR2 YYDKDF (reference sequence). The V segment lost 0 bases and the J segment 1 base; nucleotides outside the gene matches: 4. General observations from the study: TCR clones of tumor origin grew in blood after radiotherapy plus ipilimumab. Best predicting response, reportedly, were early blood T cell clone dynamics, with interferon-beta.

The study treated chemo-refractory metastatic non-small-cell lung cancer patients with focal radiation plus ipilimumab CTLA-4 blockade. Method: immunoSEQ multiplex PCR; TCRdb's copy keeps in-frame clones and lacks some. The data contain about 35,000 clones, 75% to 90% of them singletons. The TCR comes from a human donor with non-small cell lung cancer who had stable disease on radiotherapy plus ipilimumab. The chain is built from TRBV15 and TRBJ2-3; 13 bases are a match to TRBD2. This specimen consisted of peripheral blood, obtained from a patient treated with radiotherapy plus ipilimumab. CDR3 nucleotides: TGTGCCACCAGCAGAGAACTAGCGGGAGGGCCCGGCACAGATACGCAGTATTTT. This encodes CATSRELAGGPGTDTQYF.